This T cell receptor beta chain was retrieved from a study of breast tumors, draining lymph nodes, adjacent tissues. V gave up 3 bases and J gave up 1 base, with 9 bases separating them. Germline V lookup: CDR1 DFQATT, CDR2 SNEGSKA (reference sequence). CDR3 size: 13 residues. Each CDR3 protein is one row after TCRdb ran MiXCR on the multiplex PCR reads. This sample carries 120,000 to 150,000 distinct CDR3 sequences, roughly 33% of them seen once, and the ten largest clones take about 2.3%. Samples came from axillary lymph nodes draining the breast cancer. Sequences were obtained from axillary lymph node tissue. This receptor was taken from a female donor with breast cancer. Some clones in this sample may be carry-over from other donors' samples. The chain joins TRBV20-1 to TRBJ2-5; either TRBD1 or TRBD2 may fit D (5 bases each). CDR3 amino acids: CSASGASQETQYF. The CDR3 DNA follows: TGCAGTGCTAGCGGGGCTAGCCAAGAGACCCAGTACTTC.